Below, 28 T cell receptor beta chains from the same sample are listed, as sequenced in a study of neoadjuvant anti-PD-1 for oral cavity cancer. Method: immunoSEQ multiplex PCR; TCRdb's copy keeps in-frame clones and lacks some. The repertoire holds 14,000 to 15,000 clones, with 65% to 80% as singletons. The specimen comprised PBMCs, sampled before nivolumab (anti-PD-1) treatment. All receptors come from a person between 40 and 85 years old with oral cavity squamous cell carcinoma.

The chain carries TRBV4-1 and TRBJ2-3; tentatively, D is TRBD1 (6 bases). V was trimmed by 2 bases and J by 4 bases, leaving 22 bases between them. The CDR3 sequence is 18 residues long. The germline V gene has CDR1 MGHRA and CDR2 YSYEKL. CDR3 residues: CASSQSVVRGSRADTQYF. The CDR3 DNA follows: TGCGCCAGCAGCCAATCGGTGGTAAGGGGGTCGCGGGCAGATACGCAGTATTTT.

J is TRBJ1-2 and V is TRBV2; D call uncertain. CDR3 length equals 14 residues. V lost 4 bases, J lost 2 bases, and 11 bases lay in between. Germline V gives CDR1 SNHLY, CDR2 FYNNEI. CDR3 loop: CASSGRVANYGYTF. The CDR3 DNA reads as TGTGCCAGCAGTGGAAGGGTTGCCAACTATGGCTACACCTTC.

This rearrangement joins TRBV5-1 to TRBJ2-7, with 7 bases fitting TRBD2. The CDR3 consists of 14 residues. From germline, CDR1 is SGHRS and CDR2 YFSETQ. J was trimmed by 3 bases and V by 3 bases; bases with no gene match: 6. The CDR3 protein is CASSWGGPNYEQYF. The CDR3 bases are TGCGCCAGCAGCTGGGGGGGACCGAACTACGAGCAGTACTTC.

The CDR3 here is CAISEPGQVTDTQYF. For the CDR3, the DNA is TGTGCCATCAGTGAACCGGGACAGGTCACAGATACGCAGTATTTT. This rearrangement joins TRBV10-3 to TRBJ2-3; 8 nucleotides match TRBD1. The CDR3 is 15 amino acids. The junction had 4 bases not matched to a gene; V was cut back by 3 bases and J by 2 bases. Germline CDR1 is ENHRY and CDR2 is SYGVKD.

The J gene is TRBJ2-7, the V gene TRBV5-4, with 10 bases identical to TRBD2. Losses at the gene ends were 4 bases for V and 4 bases for J; bases not matched to a gene: 8. Looked up from germline, CDR1 is SGHNT and CDR2 is YYREEE (reference sequence). This CDR3 has 15 amino acids. The CDR3 DNA follows: TGTGCCAGCAGCCCAGCGGCTAGCGGGAGTTACGAGCAGTACTTC. This codes for CASSPAASGSYEQYF.

This clone was detected once. V gene TRBV6-1 combines with J gene TRBJ2-7; no definite D call. Looked up from germline, CDR1 is MNHNS and CDR2 is SASEGT. With 10 bases removed from V and 0 bases from J, the gap between germline ends came to 19 bases. The CDR3 is 15 residues long. In nucleotides, the CDR3 is TGTGCCATCCCAAAGGACGGAACGTTCTCCTACGAGCAGTACTTC. Translating it yields CAIPKDGTFSYEQYF.

The CDR3 DNA is TGTGCCAGCAGCTTGGGCGGGGGACCCCAGTGGGAGACCCAGTACTTC. Protein: CASSLGGGPQWETQYF. The chain links TRBV5-4 to TRBJ2-5, with TRBD2 matching 7 bases. The length of the CDR3 is 16 residues. The germline gives CDR1 SGHNT, CDR2 YYREEE (reference sequence). V shed 0 bases, J shed 5 bases, and the junction held 10 bases outside the gene matches.

This clone showed up just once. This chain uses TRBV6-1 with TRBJ1-6; D gene ambiguous. CDR3 length: 15 amino acids. The germline V gene encodes CDR1 MNHNS and CDR2 SASEGT. The V end lost 6 bases, the J end lost 5 bases, and 14 bases lay between the germline ends. This CDR3 is CASRWESGNNSPLHF. The CDR3 DNA sequence: TGTGCCAGCAGGTGGGAGTCCGGGAATAATTCACCCCTCCACTTT.

The chain recombines TRBV2 with TRBJ2-5, with D hard to call. V was pared by 6 bases and J by 1 base, with 3 bases between. The CDR3 is 11 amino acids. Germline CDR1 and CDR2: SNHLY and FYNNEI. CDR3 nucleotide sequence: TGTGCCAGCAGCTTCCAAGAGACCCAGTACTTC. It yields the protein CASSFQETQYF.

J is TRBJ2-5 and V is TRBV5-4; D gene unclear. The length of the CDR3 is 15 residues. V lost 1 base and J 3 bases, leaving 13 bases between the germline ends. Germline V gene data show CDR1 as SGHNT and CDR2 as YYREEE (reference sequence). CDR3 sequence: CASSLFWSRKETQYF. The CDR3, as DNA: TGTGCCAGCAGCTTGTTTTGGTCGCGAAAAGAGACCCAGTACTTC.

This chain links TRBV27 with TRBJ2-7; no firm D call. The germline V gene has CDR1 MNHEY and CDR2 SMNVEV (reference sequence). The CDR3 length is 13 residues. Trimming left V 2 bases short and J 5 bases short, with 10 bases between. In DNA form, the CDR3 reads TGTGCCAGCAGTTTACAGGTTTTAAACGAGCAGTACTTC. Protein sequence: CASSLQVLNEQYF.

The rearrangement links TRBV6-1 to TRBJ1-5, with D tentatively TRBD1 (5 bases). Germline V gene sequence: CDR1 MNHNS, CDR2 SASEGT. The length of the CDR3 is 15 residues. V lost 7 bases, J lost 0 bases, and 13 bases lay in between. The CDR3 sequence: CASTNIDSSNQPQHF. For the CDR3, the DNA is TGTGCCAGCACAAATATAGACAGTAGCAATCAGCCCCAGCATTTT.

This clone was found once. The chain has TRBV27 and TRBJ2-6; D gene ambiguous. V lost 2 bases, J lost 4 bases, and 15 bases lay in between. Germline CDR1 MNHEY, CDR2 SMNVEV (reference sequence). This CDR3 is 17 amino acids long. CDR3 coding DNA: TGTGCCAGCAGTTTAGTCTTCATGGGTGGAGGGGCCAACGTCCTGACTTTC. This codes for CASSLVFMGGGANVLTF.

This chain connects TRBV10-3 to TRBJ2-3; no clear D gene. Trimming cost V 6 bases and J 1 base, with 23 bases left between them. CDR3 length: 18 residues. Germline V CDR1 and CDR2: ENHRY, SYGVKD. The CDR3 coding sequence is TGTGCCATCAGCGAACCCGTAGCAATAGATCTCCGCACAGATACGCAGTATTTT. It encodes CAISEPVAIDLRTDTQYF.

The rearrangement links TRBV6-1 to TRBJ2-2; D gene ambiguous. The ends were cut back, 5 bases at V and 6 bases at J, with 16 bases in the middle. CDR1 is MNHNS and CDR2 is SASEGT in the germline V gene. This CDR3 has 15 residues. DNA for the CDR3: TGTGCCAGCAGTAGACTCCCGGTCGGTCCCGGGGAGCTGTTTTTT. Translated, it gives CASSRLPVGPGELFF.

This clone has just a few counts. The gene calls are TRBV19 and TRBJ2-1; tentatively, D is TRBD2 (5 bases). V was cut by 10 bases and J by 5 bases, with 12 bases left in between. Per the germline V gene, CDR1 is LNHDA and CDR2 is SQIVND (reference sequence). CDR3 length: 12 residues. CDR3 in amino acids: CATKRADNEQFF. DNA for the CDR3: TGTGCCACTAAGAGGGCGGACAATGAGCAGTTCTTC.

The chain links TRBV2 to TRBJ2-3, with D hard to call. CDR1 SNHLY and CDR2 FYNNEI come from the germline V gene. V was cut by 11 bases and J by 2 bases, with 14 bases left in between. This CDR3 comprises 13 residues. CDR3 DNA sequence: TGTGCCCTAGTCAGTGGGATCACAGATACGCAGTATTTT. It codes for CALVSGITDTQYF.

This chain connects TRBV6-1 to TRBJ1-3; 7 bases are shared with TRBD1. V was clipped by 4 bases and J by 2 bases; unmatched bases: 5. The V gene's germline CDR1 is MNHNS and CDR2 SASEGT. The CDR3 consists of 15 residues. Written as DNA, the CDR3 is TGTGCCAGCAGTGTTCAAACAGGGGCTGGAAACACCATATATTTT. Amino acids: CASSVQTGAGNTIYF.

This chain uses TRBV5-6 with TRBJ2-1; 11 bases map to TRBD2. J was trimmed by 4 bases and V by 4 bases; bases with no gene match: 7. This CDR3 is built from 16 residues. Germline assignment: CDR1 SGHDT and CDR2 YYEEEE. CDR3 bases: TGTGCCAGCAGCGTGGCGACTAGCGGGATATACAATGAGCAGTTCTTC. Translating it yields CASSVATSGIYNEQFF.

This rearrangement joins TRBV7-2 to TRBJ2-5, with unresolved D. Trimming took off 1 base at V and 0 bases at J, with 6 bases between the two ends. The CDR3 sequence is 14 residues long. Germline-derived CDR1 and CDR2 are SGHTA and FQGNSA. The DNA for the CDR3 is TGTGCCAGCAGCTTAGGACCATACCAAGAGACCCAGTACTTC. Protein product: CASSLGPYQETQYF.

This clone showed up just once. The rearrangement uses TRBV11-2 and TRBJ1-1; D is unclear. Germline V gene lookup returns CDR1 SGHAT and CDR2 FQNNGV. Trimming cost V 7 bases and J 0 bases, with 12 bases left between them. The CDR3 spans 14 residues. CDR3 sequence (DNA): TGTGCCAGCACCACGAGCACAGTGAACACTGAAGCTTTCTTT. Its translation is CASTTSTVNTEAFF.

This chain uses TRBV7-9 with TRBJ2-5; 10 bases are a match to TRBD1. The CDR3 totals 18 residues. Trimming took 0 bases from V and 2 from J; bases not matched to a gene: 9. Germline values: CDR1 SEHNR, CDR2 FQNEAQ (reference sequence). The CDR3 nucleotides read TGTGCCAGCAGCTTAGCCGGGGTCTCGGACAGGGGGCAAGAGACCCAGTACTTC. Amino acids: CASSLAGVSDRGQETQYF.

V gene TRBV2 combines with J gene TRBJ2-5; TRBD2 matches 9 bases. V was clipped by 5 bases and J by 4 bases; unmatched bases: 5. Germline values: CDR1 SNHLY, CDR2 FYNNEI. This CDR3 spans 14 amino acids. The CDR3 DNA sequence: TGTGCCAGCAGTACCAGGACTAGCGCAGAGACCCAGTACTTC. This translates into CASSTRTSAETQYF.

V and J are TRBV5-8 and TRBJ1-2; D perhaps matches TRBD1 (6 bases). The CDR3 totals 16 residues. The germline V and J ends were trimmed by 3 bases and 4 bases, with 19 bases remaining between them. Germline CDR1 and CDR2: SGHTS and YDEGEE. CDR3 amino acids: CASSWRGGGGSYGYTF. The CDR3 nucleotides are TGTGCCAGCAGCTGGCGCGGGGGCGGGGGGAGCTATGGCTACACCTTC.

The DNA for the CDR3 is TGTGCCAGCAGCTTACGGGCGGGCGCAACCACCGGGGAGCTGTTTTTT. Its protein product is CASSLRAGATTGELFF. The rearrangement uses TRBV11-3 and TRBJ2-2, with D possibly TRBD2 on 5 matching bases. The CDR3 extends over 16 amino acids. The V gene's germline CDR1 is SGHNT and CDR2 YENEEA. Between the trimmed V and J ends, which lost 2 bases and 4 bases, there was a span of 14 bases.

The rearrangement joins TRBV10-2 to TRBJ2-3, with 9 positions matching TRBD1. The V gene's germline CDR1 is WSHSY and CDR2 SAAADI. This CDR3 contains 14 residues. V lost 6 bases to trimming and J lost 5 bases; unmatched junction nucleotides: 6. Here the CDR3 reads CASSSGTGIDTQYF. CDR3 nucleotides: TGCGCCAGCAGCTCCGGGACAGGGATAGATACGCAGTATTTT.

This clone came up once. This chain uses TRBV5-1 with TRBJ1-2; D is possibly TRBD1 (5 bases). Germline-derived CDR1 and CDR2 are SGHRS and YFSETQ. This CDR3 is 13 amino acids long. V lost 6 bases and J lost 6, with 15 bases in between. CDR3 in amino acids: CASTLAWGDGYTF. CDR3 in DNA: TGCGCCAGCACCCTGGCCTGGGGGGATGGCTACACCTTC.

J is TRBJ2-1 and V is TRBV30, with TRBD1 matching 7 bases. This CDR3 is 14 amino acids long. J was trimmed by 4 bases and V by 4 bases; bases with no gene match: 7. Germline CDR1 reads GTSNPN; CDR2 reads SVGIG (reference sequence). CDR3 sequence (DNA): TGTGCCTGGACCCCCGGACAGGCTTACAATGAGCAGTTCTTC. It codes for CAWTPGQAYNEQFF.